These T cell receptor beta chains were read from a single sample in a study of T cell repertoires in ileal Crohn's disease. Measured with immunoSEQ multiplex PCR; TCRdb has only the in-frame clones, and not every one. The data contain tens of thousands of clones, 85% to 90% of them singletons. Sequenced: ileal tissue. These receptors came from an adult with Crohn's disease. Each CDR3 is given with its conserved first and last residue. A D gene is named only where the DNA matches it firmly. Clone size is given for some rows only: seen once, a few or many times, or a class if the clone is expanded.

abundance	d_gene	v_gene	j_gene	CDR3nt	CDR3aa
.	TRBD1	TRBV5-4	TRBJ2-7	TGTGCCAGCAGGCCTGGGGTCTCGACAGGGAACGAGCAGTACTTC	CASRPGVSTGNEQYF
.	.	TRBV4-3	TRBJ2-1	TGCGCCAGCAGCCAAGTATTAAGTGAGTACAATGAGCAGTTCTTC	CASSQVLSEYNEQFF
.	.	TRBV15	TRBJ1-2	TGTGCCACCAGCACGCGGGGGCTGGGTGGCTACACCTTC	CATSTRGLGGYTF
.	.	TRBV30	TRBJ1-5	TGTGCCTGGAGTACGGACAGCGACCAGCCCCAGCATTTT	CAWSTDSDQPQHF
.	.	TRBV5-1	TRBJ2-2	TGCGCCAGCAGTTACGGACGGGAATTTTTTGCGAACACCGGGGAGCTGTTTTTT	CASSYGREFFANTGELFF
.	.	TRBV9	TRBJ2-1	TGTGCCAGCAGCGTAGGGGCTAGCGACCGGGAGCAGTTCTTC	CASSVGASDREQFF
.	.	TRBV7-9	TRBJ2-1	TGTGCCAGCAGGGAGGGAGGGGGACTGCACAATGAGCAGTTCTTC	CASREGGGLHNEQFF
.	.	TRBV5-4	TRBJ2-1	TGTGCCAGCAGTTTCACTTACAATGAGCAGTTCTTC	CASSFTYNEQFF
.	.	TRBV14	TRBJ1-6	TGTGCCAGCAGCCAAGGACAGTATAATTCACCCCTCCACTTT	CASSQGQYNSPLHF
once	TRBD1	TRBV29-1	TRBJ1-5	TGCAGCGTGACAGGGGGCGCGGGGGGCGATCAGCCCCAGCATTTT	CSVTGGAGGDQPQHF
once	.	TRBV2	TRBJ1-1	TGTGCCAGCGAGAGCAGGGGAGACGCTGAAGCTTTCTTT	CASESRGDAEAFF
.	.	TRBV7-9	TRBJ2-3	TGTGCCAGCAGCTCCCCCGTGGCGGAAACTGCAGATACGCAGTATTTT	CASSSPVAETADTQYF
.	TRBD1	TRBV4-2	TRBJ1-2	TGTGCCAGCAGCCAAGATCTGAGGGGGCTGAAAGGCTACACCTTC	CASSQDLRGLKGYTF
.	TRBD1	TRBV18	TRBJ2-3	TGTGCCAGCTCACCCTGGACAGGGTCCCGCACAGATACGCAGTATTTT	CASSPWTGSRTDTQYF
.	.	TRBV5-1	TRBJ1-1	TGCGCCAGCAGTCTGACAGGGAACACTGAAGCTTTCTTT	CASSLTGNTEAFF
once	TRBD1	TRBV5-6	TRBJ1-3	TGTGCCAGCAGGGGACAGGCGGACCTATCTGGAAACACCATATATTTT	CASRGQADLSGNTIYF